The source of this T cell receptor (beta chain) is a study of cytomegalovirus exposure and HLA in healthy donors. Notes on the study in general: Most of the CMV-associated TCR beta chains (in a later analysis) appeared to be HLA-restricted.

PCR primers comprised 60 Vbeta and 13 Jbeta primers. Profiled with immunoSEQ multiplex PCR; TCRdb holds only in-frame clones, not every one. The table shows some 120,000 clones, with about 63% occurring only once. A remark on this clone: Its antigen is unidentified.

The sequenced material came from PBMCs. The TCR originated in a man in his thirties or forties in good health and CMV-seropositive.

Here the CDR3 reads CASSRPDGRNYEQYF. The CDR3 nucleotides read TGTGCCAGCAGTCGCCCGGACGGGAGAAATTACGAGCAGTACTTC. The rearrangement joins TRBV27 to TRBJ2-7, with D possibly matching TRBD2 (6 bases). The CDR3 is 15 residues long. Germline-derived CDR1 and CDR2 are MNHEY and SMNVEV (reference sequence). Trimming left V 5 bases short and J 4 bases short, with 18 bases between.